A selection of T cell receptor beta chains follows, all from one sample in a study of T cells expressing NK-cell markers. TCRdb reworked the 5' RACE reads into one entry per CDR3 protein, no DNA. The specimen's table records 150,000 or so distinct CDR3 sequences. The sequenced sample was blood T cells: a sorted CD56 or NKG2C T cell subset, CD4+ or CD8+ T cells, or bulk PBMC T cells (not recorded which). The receptors come from a woman aged 45-60 years in good health. CDR3s include the opening cysteine and the closing phenylalanine or tryptophan. The order of the fields is CDR3 length, J gene, V gene, CDR3 protein.

len: 20
j_gene: TRBJ2-4
v_gene: TRBV20-1
CDR3aa: CSARVMSSGRDTTAKNIQYF

len: 17
j_gene: TRBJ2-1
v_gene: TRBV27
CDR3aa: CASSLSGVAGANDEQFF

len: 14
j_gene: TRBJ2-1
v_gene: TRBV7-9
CDR3aa: CASSSGDEDNEQFF

len: 13
j_gene: TRBJ2-7
v_gene: TRBV9
CDR3aa: CASSVADDGEQYF

len: 16
j_gene: TRBJ2-4
v_gene: TRBV19
CDR3aa: CASCPGQGMSWDIQYF

len: 15
j_gene: TRBJ2-5
v_gene: TRBV4-1
CDR3aa: CASSPLAGVPETQYF

len: 12
j_gene: TRBJ2-3
v_gene: TRBV4-2
CDR3aa: CASSHGSDTQYF

len: 14
j_gene: TRBJ2-3
v_gene: TRBV7-9
CDR3aa: CASSVRGVPDTQYF

len: 11
j_gene: TRBJ1-2
v_gene: TRBV29-1
CDR3aa: CSVAAGWGYTF

len: 18
j_gene: TRBJ2-2
v_gene: TRBV4-1
CDR3aa: CASSQESGLASNTGELFF

len: 15
j_gene: TRBJ1-2
v_gene: TRBV4-1
CDR3aa: CASSYTGPGAYGYTF

len: 14
j_gene: TRBJ2-1
v_gene: TRBV27
CDR3aa: CASSLLLASDEQFF

len: 14
j_gene: TRBJ2-1
v_gene: TRBV13
CDR3aa: CASSLRRGADEQFF

len: 13
j_gene: TRBJ2-3
v_gene: TRBV7-2
CDR3aa: CASSSPAGDTQYF

len: 12
j_gene: TRBJ2-7
v_gene: TRBV7-9
CDR3aa: CASNQDGDEQYF

len: 14
j_gene: TRBJ2-7
v_gene: TRBV4-1
CDR3aa: CASSQEGAPREQYF

len: 16
j_gene: TRBJ2-7
v_gene: TRBV13
CDR3aa: CASSDSTGGLTYEQYF

len: 16
j_gene: TRBJ2-2
v_gene: TRBV3-1
CDR3aa: CASSPPSWGSAGELFF

len: 16
j_gene: TRBJ2-2
v_gene: TRBV5-6
CDR3aa: CASSLAAEANTGELFF

len: 15
j_gene: TRBJ2-2
v_gene: TRBV27
CDR3aa: CASNTRPSGTGELFF

len: 21
j_gene: TRBJ2-1
v_gene: TRBV29-1
CDR3aa: CSVVGPGVTDAIGGVYNEQFF

len: 14
j_gene: TRBJ2-7
v_gene: TRBV12-3/TRBV12-4
CDR3aa: CASSPTGGLYEQYF

len: 15
j_gene: TRBJ2-7
v_gene: TRBV9
CDR3aa: CASSVEGHQTYEQYF

len: 13
j_gene: TRBJ2-1
v_gene: TRBV27
CDR3aa: CASSFSIGTEQFF

len: 17
j_gene: TRBJ2-2
v_gene: TRBV6-5
CDR3aa: CASSYTRDATNTGELFF

len: 14
j_gene: TRBJ2-1
v_gene: TRBV7-3
CDR3aa: CASSTLAGESEQFF

len: 14
j_gene: TRBJ2-3
v_gene: TRBV27
CDR3aa: CASSLATSTDTQYF

len: 15
j_gene: TRBJ2-3
v_gene: TRBV27
CDR3aa: CASHQLAGRADTQYF

len: 13
j_gene: TRBJ2-3
v_gene: TRBV11-2
CDR3aa: CASSSHLSQTQYF

len: 12
j_gene: TRBJ1-1
v_gene: TRBV12-3/TRBV12-4
CDR3aa: CASRLTVTEAFF

len: 13
j_gene: TRBJ2-5
v_gene: TRBV6-1
CDR3aa: CASAGLLQETQYF

len: 14
j_gene: TRBJ1-2
v_gene: TRBV7-8
CDR3aa: CASSPDRGQYGYTF

len: 18
j_gene: TRBJ2-6
v_gene: TRBV9
CDR3aa: CASSVSPAGGDGANVLTF

len: 16
j_gene: TRBJ2-5
v_gene: TRBV21-1
CDR3aa: CASSKEPAFPQETQYF

len: 18
j_gene: TRBJ2-1
v_gene: TRBV7-8
CDR3aa: CASSLETGGGSSYNEQFF

len: 13
j_gene: TRBJ1-5
v_gene: TRBV4-1
CDR3aa: CASSQENSGTQHF

len: 15
j_gene: TRBJ1-4
v_gene: TRBV6-5
CDR3aa: CASSYGPLTNEKLFF

len: 20
j_gene: TRBJ2-3
v_gene: TRBV21-1
CDR3aa: CASSKANRYCGRGMADTQYF

len: 18
j_gene: TRBJ1-6
v_gene: TRBV9
CDR3aa: CASSVAGAGPSFNSPLHF

len: 17
j_gene: TRBJ1-1
v_gene: TRBV3-1
CDR3aa: CASSLYPGTGDNTEAFF

len: 14
j_gene: TRBJ2-2
v_gene: TRBV18
CDR3aa: CASETGRVTGELFF

len: 15
j_gene: TRBJ2-1
v_gene: TRBV6-2/TRBV6-3
CDR3aa: CASSQDTGISNEQFF

len: 16
j_gene: TRBJ2-6
v_gene: TRBV11-2
CDR3aa: CASSLDAGGGANVLTF

len: 14
j_gene: TRBJ2-1
v_gene: TRBV4-1
CDR3aa: CASSQDQGAYEQFF

len: 17
j_gene: TRBJ1-4
v_gene: TRBV12-3/TRBV12-4
CDR3aa: CASSPPDRDLTDEKLFF

len: 14
j_gene: TRBJ2-3
v_gene: TRBV2
CDR3aa: CASSRQGRTDTQYF

len: 17
j_gene: TRBJ2-1
v_gene: TRBV7-8
CDR3aa: CASSLVETSGRINEQFF

len: 14
j_gene: TRBJ2-7
v_gene: TRBV28
CDR3aa: CASEEWGSSYEQYF

len: 12
j_gene: TRBJ2-7
v_gene: TRBV18
CDR3aa: CASYEFQGEQYF

len: 15
j_gene: TRBJ1-4
v_gene: TRBV11-2
CDR3aa: CASSPKGAENEKLFF

len: 17
j_gene: TRBJ2-7
v_gene: TRBV4-2
CDR3aa: CASSQGVSGRRFYEQYF

len: 12
j_gene: TRBJ2-4
v_gene: TRBV2
CDR3aa: CASSDLKNIQYF

len: 15
j_gene: TRBJ1-5
v_gene: TRBV7-9
CDR3aa: CASSSDKYSNQPQHF

len: 11
j_gene: TRBJ2-5
v_gene: TRBV14
CDR3aa: CASSQEETQYF

len: 15
j_gene: TRBJ2-7
v_gene: TRBV12-3/TRBV12-4
CDR3aa: CASSPEGLAIYEQYF